Detailed here is one T cell receptor beta chain. This sample was included in a study of cytomegalovirus exposure and HLA in healthy donors. Study information: HLA-typed donors were the source of some 80 million unique TCRs, which an early data release held.

PCR was performed using 60 Vbeta and 13 Jbeta primers. Here immunoSEQ multiplex PCR was the method, and the copy in TCRdb shows in-frame clones only, minus some. The profile shows roughly 120,000 clones, over 60% of them singletons. Germline assignment: CDR1 MNHEY and CDR2 SVGAGI. Trimming removed 2 bases from V and 4 bases from J, with 15 bases in between. The CDR3 is 16 amino acids. This TCR derives from a man aged 60 to 75 in good health and CMV-seropositive. The sample was PBMCs. The V gene is TRBV6-5, the J gene TRBJ1-3; no reliable D call. The CDR3 is CASSYSFGVGGNTIYF. The CDR3 DNA reads as TGTGCCAGCAGTTACAGTTTCGGGGTGGGCGGAAACACCATATATTTT.